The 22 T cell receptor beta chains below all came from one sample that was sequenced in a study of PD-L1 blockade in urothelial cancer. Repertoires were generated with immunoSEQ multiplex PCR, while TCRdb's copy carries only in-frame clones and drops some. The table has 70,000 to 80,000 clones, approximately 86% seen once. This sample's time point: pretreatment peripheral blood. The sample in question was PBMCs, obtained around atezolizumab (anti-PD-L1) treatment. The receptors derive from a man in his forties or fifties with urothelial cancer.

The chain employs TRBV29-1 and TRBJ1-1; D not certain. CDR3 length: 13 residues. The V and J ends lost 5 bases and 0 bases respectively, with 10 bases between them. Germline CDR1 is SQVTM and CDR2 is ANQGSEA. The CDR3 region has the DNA TGCAGCGTTCTTGGAGGAATGAACACTGAAGCTTTCTTT. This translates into CSVLGGMNTEAFF.

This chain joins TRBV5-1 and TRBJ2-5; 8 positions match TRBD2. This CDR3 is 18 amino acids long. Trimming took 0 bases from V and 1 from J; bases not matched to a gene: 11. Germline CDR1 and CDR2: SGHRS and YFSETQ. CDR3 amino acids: CASSLVPSLAELQETQYF. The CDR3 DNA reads TGCGCCAGCAGCTTGGTTCCTTCACTAGCGGAACTCCAAGAGACCCAGTACTTC.

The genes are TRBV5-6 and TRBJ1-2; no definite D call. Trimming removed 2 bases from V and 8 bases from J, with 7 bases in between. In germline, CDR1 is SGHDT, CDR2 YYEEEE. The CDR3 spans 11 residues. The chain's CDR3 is CASSLLRGYTF. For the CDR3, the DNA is TGTGCCAGCAGCTTATTGAGAGGCTACACCTTC.

This CDR3 is CASGRDSLNEQFF. CDR3 nucleotide sequence: TGTGCCAGCGGCCGGGACAGCCTCAATGAGCAGTTCTTC. This chain uses TRBV9 with TRBJ2-1, with 7 bases lining up with TRBD1. Germline assignment: CDR1 SGDLS and CDR2 YYNGEE. V shed 7 bases and J 6 bases; nucleotides not matched to a gene: 7. CDR3 size: 13 residues. The variable domain in full, with the rest retrieved from reference TRBV9 and TRBJ2-1, is DSGVTQTPKHLITATGQRVTLRCSPRSGDLSVYWYQQSLDQGLQFLIQYYNGEERAKGNILERFSAQQFPDLHSELNLSSLELGDSALYFCASGRDSLNEQFFGPGTRLTVL.

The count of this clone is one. The CDR3 nucleotides are TGTGCCAGCAGCTTTGGGGCAAGGACCGCTTTCTTT. Residues: CASSFGARTAFF. V usage is TRBV5-6 and J usage is TRBJ1-1; tentative D call: TRBD1 (5 bases). The germline V and J ends were trimmed by 2 bases and 11 bases, with 13 bases remaining between them. This CDR3 spans 12 amino acids. The V gene's germline CDR1 is SGHDT and CDR2 YYEEEE.

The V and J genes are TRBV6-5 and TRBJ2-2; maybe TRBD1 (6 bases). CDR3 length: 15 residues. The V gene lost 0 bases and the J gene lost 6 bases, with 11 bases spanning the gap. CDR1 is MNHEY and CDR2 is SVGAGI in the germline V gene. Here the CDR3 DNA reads TGTGCCAGCAGTTACTCCTTAGGGGGTCCCGGGGAGCTGTTTTTT. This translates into CASSYSLGGPGELFF.

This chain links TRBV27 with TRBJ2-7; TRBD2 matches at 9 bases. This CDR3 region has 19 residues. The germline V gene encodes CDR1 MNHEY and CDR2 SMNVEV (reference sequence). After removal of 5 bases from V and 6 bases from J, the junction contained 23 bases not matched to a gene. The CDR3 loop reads CASSPRWGTSSPLYAEQYF. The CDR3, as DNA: TGTGCCAGCAGTCCCCGTTGGGGGACTAGCTCTCCCCTCTACGCCGAGCAGTACTTC.

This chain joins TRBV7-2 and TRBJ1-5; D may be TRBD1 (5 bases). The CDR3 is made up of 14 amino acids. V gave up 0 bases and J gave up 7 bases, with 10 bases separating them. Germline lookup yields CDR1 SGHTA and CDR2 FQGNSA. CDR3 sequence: CASSLAQGGQPQHF. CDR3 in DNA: TGTGCCAGCAGCTTAGCCCAGGGTGGGCAGCCCCAGCATTTT.

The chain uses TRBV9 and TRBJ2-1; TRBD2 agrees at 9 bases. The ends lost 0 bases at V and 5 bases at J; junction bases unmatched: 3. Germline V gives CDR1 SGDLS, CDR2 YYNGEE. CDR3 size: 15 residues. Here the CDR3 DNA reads TGTGCCAGCAGCGTAGAGGCTAGCGGGAACAATGAGCAGTTCTTC. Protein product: CASSVEASGNNEQFF.

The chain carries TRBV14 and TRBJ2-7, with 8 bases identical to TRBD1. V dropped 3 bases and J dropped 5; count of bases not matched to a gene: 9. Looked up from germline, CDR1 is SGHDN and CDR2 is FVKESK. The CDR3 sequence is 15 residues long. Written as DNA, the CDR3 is TGTGCCAGCAGCCAGTTGACAGGGGAACGGGACGAGCAGTACTTC. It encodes CASSQLTGERDEQYF.

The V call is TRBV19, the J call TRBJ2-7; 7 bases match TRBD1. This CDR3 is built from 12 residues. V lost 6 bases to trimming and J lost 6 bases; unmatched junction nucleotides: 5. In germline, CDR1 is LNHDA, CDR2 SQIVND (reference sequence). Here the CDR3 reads CASSQTGAEQYF. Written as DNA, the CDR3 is TGTGCCAGTAGCCAAACAGGGGCCGAGCAGTACTTC. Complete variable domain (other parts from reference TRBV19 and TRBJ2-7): DGGITQSPKYLFRKEGQNVTLSCEQNLNHDAMYWYRQDPGQGLRLIYYSQIVNDFQKGDIAEGYSVSREKKESFPLTVTSAQKNPTAFYLCASSQTGAEQYFGPGTRLTVT.

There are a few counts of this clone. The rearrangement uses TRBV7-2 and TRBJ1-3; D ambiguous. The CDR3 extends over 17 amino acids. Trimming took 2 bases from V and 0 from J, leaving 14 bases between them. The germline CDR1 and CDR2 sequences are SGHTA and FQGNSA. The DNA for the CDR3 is TGTGCCAGCAGCTTATGGTCCAGGTCTGGCTCTGGAAACACCATATATTTT. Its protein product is CASSLWSRSGSGNTIYF. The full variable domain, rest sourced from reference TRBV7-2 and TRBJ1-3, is GAGVSQSPSNKVTEKGKDVELRCDPISGHTALYWYRQSLGQGLEFLIYFQGNSAPDKSGLPSDRFSAERTGGSVSTLTIQRTQQEDSAVYLCASSLWSRSGSGNTIYFGEGSWLTVV.

The CDR3 sequence: CASSLEAEKLFF. CDR3 coding DNA: TGTGCCAGCAGCTTGGAGGCTGAAAAACTGTTTTTT. V usage is TRBV7-9 and J usage is TRBJ1-4; the D is unclear. CDR1 is SEHNR and CDR2 is FQNEAQ in the germline V gene (reference sequence). Between the trimmed V and J ends, which lost 3 bases and 7 bases, there was a span of 6 bases. The CDR3 spans 12 residues.

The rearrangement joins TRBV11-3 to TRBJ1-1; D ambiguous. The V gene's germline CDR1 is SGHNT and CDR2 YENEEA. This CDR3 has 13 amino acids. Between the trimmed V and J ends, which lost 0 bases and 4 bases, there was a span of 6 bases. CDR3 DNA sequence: TGTGCCAGCAGCTTAGAGACTGGCACTGAAGCTTTCTTT. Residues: CASSLETGTEAFF.

CDR3 DNA: TGTGCCAGCAGCCCAGGGCCTTCCTACGAGCAGTACTTC. Protein sequence: CASSPGPSYEQYF. J is TRBJ2-7 and V is TRBV5-4, with D perhaps matching TRBD1 (5 bases). The CDR3 has 13 residues. Between the trimmed V and J ends, which lost 4 bases and 1 base, there was a span of 9 bases. The germline CDR1 and CDR2 sequences are SGHNT and YYREEE (reference sequence).

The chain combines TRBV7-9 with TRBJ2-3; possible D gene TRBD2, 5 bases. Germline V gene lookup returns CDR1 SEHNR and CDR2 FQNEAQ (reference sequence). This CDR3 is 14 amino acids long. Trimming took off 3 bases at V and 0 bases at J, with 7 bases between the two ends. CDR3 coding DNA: TGTGCCAGCAGCTTTACGGGAAGCACAGATACGCAGTATTTT. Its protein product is CASSFTGSTDTQYF.

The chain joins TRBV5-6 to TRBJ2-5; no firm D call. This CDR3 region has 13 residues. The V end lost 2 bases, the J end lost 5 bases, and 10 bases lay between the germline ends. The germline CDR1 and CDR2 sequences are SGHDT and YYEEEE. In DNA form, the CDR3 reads TGTGCCAGCAGCTTAGTCGAGGCGGAGACCCAGTACTTC. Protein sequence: CASSLVEAETQYF.

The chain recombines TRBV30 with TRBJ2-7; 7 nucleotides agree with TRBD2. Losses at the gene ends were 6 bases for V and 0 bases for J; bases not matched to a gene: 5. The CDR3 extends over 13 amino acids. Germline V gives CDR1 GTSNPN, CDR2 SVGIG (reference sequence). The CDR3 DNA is TGTGCCTGCCGACCTAGCGGCTCCTACGAGCAGTACTTC. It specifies CACRPSGSYEQYF. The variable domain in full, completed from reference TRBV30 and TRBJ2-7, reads SQTIHQWPATLVQPVGSPLSLECTVEGTSNPNLYWYRQAAGRGLQLLFYSVGIGQISSEVPQNLSASRPQDRQFILSSKKLLLSDSGFYLCACRPSGSYEQYFGPGTRLTVT.

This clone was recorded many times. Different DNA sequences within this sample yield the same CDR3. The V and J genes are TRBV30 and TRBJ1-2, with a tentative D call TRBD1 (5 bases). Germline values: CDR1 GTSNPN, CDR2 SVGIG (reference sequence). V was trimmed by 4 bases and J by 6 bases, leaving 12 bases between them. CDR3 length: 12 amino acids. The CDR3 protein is CAWTVVGDGYTF. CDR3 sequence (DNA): TGTGCCTGGACGGTTGTAGGGGATGGCTACACCTTC.

In DNA, the CDR3 is TGCGCCAGCAGCCAAAGCCTAGTAGCTAACTATGGCTACACCTTC. As protein: CASSQSLVANYGYTF. This chain links TRBV4-3 with TRBJ1-2; no firm D call. CDR1 LGHNA and CDR2 YSLEER come from the germline V gene. V was pared by 2 bases and J by 0 bases, with 10 bases between. The CDR3 has 15 residues.

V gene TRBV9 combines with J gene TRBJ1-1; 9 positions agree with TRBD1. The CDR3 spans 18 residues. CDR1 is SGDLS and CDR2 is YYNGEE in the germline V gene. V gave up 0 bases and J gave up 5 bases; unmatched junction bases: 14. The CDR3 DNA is TGTGCCAGCAGCGTAGGGATTAGGGACAGGACAGGGGAAACTGAAGCTTTCTTT. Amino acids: CASSVGIRDRTGETEAFF.

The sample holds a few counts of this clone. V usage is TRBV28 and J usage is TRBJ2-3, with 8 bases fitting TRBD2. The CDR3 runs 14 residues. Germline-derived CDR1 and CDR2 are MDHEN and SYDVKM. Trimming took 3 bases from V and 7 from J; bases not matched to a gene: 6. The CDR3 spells CASSFSGSSNTQYF. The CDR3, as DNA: TGTGCCAGCAGTTTCAGCGGGAGCTCCAATACGCAGTATTTT. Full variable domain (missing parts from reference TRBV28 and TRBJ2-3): DVKVTQSSRYLVKRTGEKVFLECVQDMDHENMFWYRQDPGLGLRLIYFSYDVKMKEKGDIPEGYSVSREKKERFSLILESASTNQTSMYLCASSFSGSSNTQYFGPGTRLTVL.